This T cell receptor (beta chain) is from a study of cytomegalovirus exposure and HLA in healthy donors. Germline V gene sequence: CDR1 ENHRY, CDR2 SYGVKD. V was trimmed by 6 bases and J by 3 bases, leaving 6 bases between them. This CDR3 has 12 amino acids. Vbeta (60) and Jbeta (13) primers were used in the PCR. Clones were read by immunoSEQ multiplex PCR, and TCRdb kept only the in-frame ones, dropping some. This sample yields over 150,000 clones, of which roughly 71% are seen a single time; around 7% belongs to the top ten. The sequencing input was PBMCs. The V call is TRBV10-3, the J call TRBJ1-5; D gene uncertain. This clonotype was obtained from a male donor in good health and CMV-seropositive. CDR3 loop: CAISNTNQPQHF. CDR3 DNA: TGTGCCATCAGCAACACCAATCAGCCCCAGCATTTT.